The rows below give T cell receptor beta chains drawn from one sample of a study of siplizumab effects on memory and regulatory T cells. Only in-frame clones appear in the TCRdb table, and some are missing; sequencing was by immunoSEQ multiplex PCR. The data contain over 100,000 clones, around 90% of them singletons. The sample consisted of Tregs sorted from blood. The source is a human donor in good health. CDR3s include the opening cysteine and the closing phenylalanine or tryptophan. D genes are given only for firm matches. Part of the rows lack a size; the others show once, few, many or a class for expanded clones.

CDR3 protein: CASSLGQGDGYTF
CDR3 DNA: TGTGCCAGCAGCCTCGGACAGGGGGATGGCTACACCTTC
D gene: TRBD1
V gene: TRBV5-5
clone size: .
J gene: TRBJ1-2

CDR3 protein: CASSPGLESNEQFF
CDR3 DNA: TGTGCCAGCAGCCCGGGACTAGAGAGCAATGAGCAGTTCTTC
D gene: TRBD2
V gene: TRBV11-3
clone size: few
J gene: TRBJ2-1

CDR3 protein: CASSAGRDYGYTF
CDR3 DNA: TGCGCCAGCAGCGCGGGACGGGACTATGGCTACACCTTC
D gene: .
V gene: TRBV5-1
clone size: .
J gene: TRBJ1-2

CDR3 protein: CSVEDSVGADTQYF
CDR3 DNA: TGCAGCGTTGAAGACTCGGTGGGTGCAGATACGCAGTATTTT
D gene: .
V gene: TRBV29-1
clone size: .
J gene: TRBJ2-3

CDR3 protein: CASSLSGASTEAFF
CDR3 DNA: TGCGCCAGCAGCTTAAGCGGGGCTAGCACTGAAGCTTTCTTT
D gene: .
V gene: TRBV5-1
clone size: .
J gene: TRBJ1-1

CDR3 protein: CASSPGGWRGTEAFF
CDR3 DNA: TGTGCCAGCAGCCCAGGGGGTTGGAGAGGGACTGAAGCTTTCTTT
D gene: TRBD1
V gene: TRBV6-1
clone size: .
J gene: TRBJ1-1

CDR3 protein: CASRRGGTYNEQFF
CDR3 DNA: TGTGCCAGCAGACGGGGGGGAACCTACAATGAGCAGTTCTTC
D gene: TRBD2
V gene: TRBV6-5
clone size: .
J gene: TRBJ2-1

CDR3 protein: CASSRDLNTGELFF
CDR3 DNA: TGTGCCAGCAGCCGGGACTTGAACACCGGGGAGCTGTTTTTT
D gene: .
V gene: TRBV5-6
clone size: .
J gene: TRBJ2-2

CDR3 protein: CATILHGTDTQYF
CDR3 DNA: TGTGCCACCATCCTACACGGCACAGATACGCAGTATTTT
D gene: .
V gene: TRBV18
clone size: .
J gene: TRBJ2-3

CDR3 protein: CASSMAGGTGELFF
CDR3 DNA: TGTGCCAGTAGTATGGCGGGGGGAACCGGGGAGCTGTTTTTT
D gene: TRBD2
V gene: TRBV19
clone size: .
J gene: TRBJ2-2

CDR3 protein: CASGKETNTEAFF
CDR3 DNA: TGTGCCAGCGGTAAGGAGACGAACACTGAAGCTTTCTTT
D gene: .
V gene: TRBV2
clone size: .
J gene: TRBJ1-1

CDR3 protein: CASSESPVRTYEQYF
CDR3 DNA: TGTGCCAGCAGTGAAAGTCCAGTGAGAACCTACGAGCAGTACTTC
D gene: .
V gene: TRBV6-1
clone size: .
J gene: TRBJ2-7

CDR3 protein: CASSVTGAGANVLTF
CDR3 DNA: TGTGCCAGCAGCGTAACGGGGGCTGGGGCCAACGTCCTGACTTTC
D gene: .
V gene: TRBV7-2
clone size: .
J gene: TRBJ2-6

CDR3 protein: CASRLGDGKLFF
CDR3 DNA: TGTGCCAGTAGGCTCGGTGACGGAAAACTGTTTTTT
D gene: .
V gene: TRBV19
clone size: .
J gene: TRBJ1-4

CDR3 protein: CASSYQGRGYTF
CDR3 DNA: TGTGCCAGCAGCTATCAGGGACGGGGCTACACCTTC
D gene: .
V gene: TRBV14
clone size: .
J gene: TRBJ1-2

CDR3 protein: CASSDSGTGNTIYF
CDR3 DNA: TGTGCCAGCAGTGACTCCGGGACAGGGAACACCATATATTTT
D gene: TRBD1
V gene: TRBV28
clone size: .
J gene: TRBJ1-3

CDR3 protein: CASSLVGVSGANVLTF
CDR3 DNA: TGTGCCAGCAGCTTAGTGGGGGTCTCTGGGGCCAACGTCCTGACTTTC
D gene: .
V gene: TRBV7-9
clone size: .
J gene: TRBJ2-6

CDR3 protein: CASSLERSYTF
CDR3 DNA: TGTGCCAGCAGCTTAGAAAGGAGCTACACCTTC
D gene: .
V gene: TRBV7-2
clone size: .
J gene: TRBJ1-2

CDR3 protein: CASRFSGASANYGYTF
CDR3 DNA: TGTGCCAGCAGGTTTTCAGGGGCTAGCGCTAACTATGGCTACACCTTC
D gene: .
V gene: TRBV27
clone size: once
J gene: TRBJ1-2

CDR3 protein: CASSYGGDRSSYGYTF
CDR3 DNA: TGTGCCAGCAGTTACGGCGGGGACAGATCTTCCTATGGCTACACCTTC
D gene: TRBD1
V gene: TRBV6-5
clone size: once
J gene: TRBJ1-2

CDR3 protein: CASSFSIPYEQYF
CDR3 DNA: TGCGCCAGCAGCTTCAGTATACCCTACGAGCAGTACTTC
D gene: .
V gene: TRBV5-1
clone size: .
J gene: TRBJ2-7

CDR3 protein: CASSLEGSYEQYF
CDR3 DNA: TGCGCCAGCAGCTTAGAGGGAAGCTACGAGCAGTACTTC
D gene: .
V gene: TRBV5-1
clone size: .
J gene: TRBJ2-7

CDR3 protein: CASSPGRSGGPGELFF
CDR3 DNA: TGTGCCAGCAGTCCCGGCCGTTCAGGGGGCCCCGGGGAGCTGTTTTTT
D gene: TRBD1
V gene: TRBV2
clone size: .
J gene: TRBJ2-2

CDR3 protein: CASSRTGPGELFF
CDR3 DNA: TGTGCCAGCAGTCGGACAGGACCCGGGGAGCTGTTTTTT
D gene: TRBD1
V gene: TRBV6-1
clone size: .
J gene: TRBJ2-2

CDR3 protein: CASSIDYGSYNEQFF
CDR3 DNA: TGTGCCAGCAGCATTGACTACGGCTCCTACAATGAGCAGTTCTTC
D gene: .
V gene: TRBV11-2
clone size: .
J gene: TRBJ2-1

CDR3 protein: CASSSGNAYEQYF
CDR3 DNA: TGTGCCAGCAGCTCCGGGAACGCCTACGAGCAGTACTTC
D gene: .
V gene: TRBV11-3
clone size: .
J gene: TRBJ2-7

CDR3 protein: CASREQGVYNSPLHF
CDR3 DNA: TGTGCCAGCAGAGAACAGGGTGTCTATAATTCACCCCTCCACTTT
D gene: .
V gene: TRBV27
clone size: .
J gene: TRBJ1-6

CDR3 protein: CASNWGSKAFF
CDR3 DNA: TGTGCCAGCAATTGGGGCAGTAAAGCTTTCTTT
D gene: .
V gene: TRBV6-5
clone size: .
J gene: TRBJ1-1

CDR3 protein: CASSDRPYSGANVLTF
CDR3 DNA: TGTGCCAGCAGTGACAGGCCCTACTCTGGGGCCAACGTCCTGACTTTC
D gene: .
V gene: TRBV25-1
clone size: once
J gene: TRBJ2-6

CDR3 protein: CASSQPGRGANEQFF
CDR3 DNA: TGCGCCAGCAGCCAGCCGGGACGGGGGGCTAATGAGCAGTTCTTC
D gene: .
V gene: TRBV5-1
clone size: once
J gene: TRBJ2-1

CDR3 protein: CASSQAGTGAYNEQFF
CDR3 DNA: TGCGCCAGCAGCCAAGCCGGGACAGGGGCCTACAATGAGCAGTTCTTC
D gene: TRBD1
V gene: TRBV5-1
clone size: .
J gene: TRBJ2-1

CDR3 protein: CASSWDRSSYEQYF
CDR3 DNA: TGTGCCAGCAGCTGGGACAGGAGCTCCTACGAGCAGTACTTC
D gene: TRBD1
V gene: TRBV6-1
clone size: .
J gene: TRBJ2-7

CDR3 protein: CASSLQGRTEAFF
CDR3 DNA: TGTGCCAGCAGTCTACAGGGGAGGACTGAAGCTTTCTTT
D gene: TRBD1
V gene: TRBV14
clone size: few
J gene: TRBJ1-1

CDR3 protein: CASSLGQGVASSEKLFF
CDR3 DNA: TGTGCCAGCAGTCTTGGACAGGGGGTCGCAAGTAGCGAAAAACTGTTTTTT
D gene: TRBD1
V gene: TRBV2
clone size: .
J gene: TRBJ1-4

CDR3 protein: CASTSDQRETQYF
CDR3 DNA: .
D gene: .
V gene: TRBV19
clone size: few
J gene: TRBJ2-5

CDR3 protein: CASSSGPEGAIQYF
CDR3 DNA: TGTGCCAGCAGCTCTGGTCCCGAGGGAGCCATTCAGTACTTC
D gene: .
V gene: TRBV7-3
clone size: .
J gene: TRBJ2-4

CDR3 protein: CASSYSSGSYEQYF
CDR3 DNA: TGTGCCAGCAGTTACTCTAGCGGGAGCTACGAGCAGTACTTC
D gene: TRBD2
V gene: TRBV6-5
clone size: .
J gene: TRBJ2-7

CDR3 protein: CASSRTSGGYGEQFF
CDR3 DNA: TGTGCCAGCTCACGTACTAGCGGGGGGTATGGTGAGCAGTTCTTC
D gene: TRBD2
V gene: TRBV18
clone size: .
J gene: TRBJ2-1

CDR3 protein: CASSRDPGNTIYF
CDR3 DNA: TGCGCCAGCAGTCGGGACCCAGGAAACACCATATATTTT
D gene: .
V gene: TRBV10-1
clone size: .
J gene: TRBJ1-3

CDR3 protein: CASSISSSGRWTDTQYF
CDR3 DNA: TGTGCCAGTAGTATCTCGTCTAGCGGGAGGTGGACAGATACGCAGTATTTT
D gene: TRBD2
V gene: TRBV19
clone size: .
J gene: TRBJ2-3

CDR3 protein: CASSTGTSGSLKQYF
CDR3 DNA: TGTGCCAGCAGTACCGGGACTAGCGGGAGTCTAAAGCAGTACTTC
D gene: TRBD2
V gene: TRBV6-5
clone size: .
J gene: TRBJ2-7

CDR3 protein: CASSLGQANSPLHF
CDR3 DNA: TGCGCCAGCAGCTTGGGACAAGCAAATTCACCCCTCCACTTT
D gene: .
V gene: TRBV5-1
clone size: .
J gene: TRBJ1-6